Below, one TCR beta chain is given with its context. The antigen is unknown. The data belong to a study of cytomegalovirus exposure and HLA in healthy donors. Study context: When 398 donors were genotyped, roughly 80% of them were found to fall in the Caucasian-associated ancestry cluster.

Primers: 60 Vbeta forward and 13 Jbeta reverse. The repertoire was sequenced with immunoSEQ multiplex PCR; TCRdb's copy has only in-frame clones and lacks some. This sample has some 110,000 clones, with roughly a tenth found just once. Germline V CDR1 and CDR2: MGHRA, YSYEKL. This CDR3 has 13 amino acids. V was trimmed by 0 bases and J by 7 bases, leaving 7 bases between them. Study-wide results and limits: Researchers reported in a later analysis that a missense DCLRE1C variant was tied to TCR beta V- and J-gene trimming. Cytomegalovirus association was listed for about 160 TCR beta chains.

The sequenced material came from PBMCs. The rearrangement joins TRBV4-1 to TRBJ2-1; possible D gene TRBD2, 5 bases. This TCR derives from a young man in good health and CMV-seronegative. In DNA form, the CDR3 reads TGCGCCAGCAGCCAAGAGCTAGCAAATGAGCAGTTCTTC. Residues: CASSQELANEQFF.